Sequencing of this T cell receptor (beta chain) was carried out in a study of cytotoxic CD8 clonotypes in ibrutinib-treated CLL. J was trimmed by 7 bases and V by 3 bases; bases with no gene match: 5. The germline V gene encodes CDR1 SNHLY and CDR2 FYNNEI. The CDR3 is made up of 14 amino acids. Here immunoSEQ multiplex PCR was the method, and the copy in TCRdb shows in-frame clones only, minus some. The sample holds 65,000 to 90,000 clones, over 65% seen once. This rearrangement joins TRBV2 to TRBJ1-4, with 7 positions matching TRBD1. Material: PBMCs, obtained after 24 months of ibrutinib treatment. The sequence came from a human donor with chronic lymphocytic leukemia. CDR3 protein: CASSDQGGGEKLFF. The CDR3 bases are TGTGCCAGCAGTGATCAGGGGGGCGGTGAAAAACTGTTTTTT.